This TCR beta chain was documented in a study of T cells in Graves' hyperthyroidism and ophthalmopathy. General study results and limits: Ophthalmopathy and stable hyperthyroidism were told apart by a 13 V-J model.

Amplification of TCR beta CDR3 regions was performed using RNA transcripts as template. During a first-round RT-PCR of the TCR CDR3, the HTBI primer set was used. Each CDR3 protein gets one entry after TCRdb re-called the multiplex PCR reads with MiXCR. The sample yields roughly 800,000 distinct CDR3 sequences, 35% to 40% seen once. In this sample, this clonotype turned up many times. Its antigen is not known. The V gene lost 1 base and the J gene lost 4 bases, with 8 bases spanning the gap. The CDR3 length is 15 residues. From germline, CDR1 is LNHNV and CDR2 YYDKDF (reference sequence). Lactation, pregnancy, other autoimmune disease or uncontrolled infection led to exclusion of patients. In making diagnoses, clinical symptoms, serum thyroxine and TRAb, thyroid ultrasound and orbital computed tomography were all used. The PBMCs had their origin in about 9.7 ml of fresh peripheral blood.

The sequencing input was blood. The J gene is TRBJ1-6, the V gene TRBV15, with unresolved D. This TCR was recovered from a man younger than 35 with Graves' hyperthyroidism. The CDR3 here is CATSRGEAYNSPLHF. The DNA of the CDR3 is TGTGCCACCAGCAGAGGTGAAGCATATAATTCACCCCTCCACTTT.